A selection of T cell receptor beta chains follows, all from one sample in a study of blood T cell repertoires in COVID-19. Sequencing was performed with immunoSEQ multiplex PCR; in TCRdb, only in-frame clones are kept and a portion is missing. The data hold about 60,000 clones, with nearly 80% observed a single time. Material: peripheral blood. These receptors came from a human donor in a cohort sampled during active COVID-19. CDR3s include the opening cysteine and the closing phenylalanine or tryptophan. D genes are given only for firm matches. The size entry is marked missing in some rows and otherwise reads once, few, many or a size class.

V gene	J gene	D gene	clone size	CDR3 protein	CDR3 DNA
TRBV3-1/TRBV3-2	TRBJ1-1	TRBD1	-	CASSQDPGTGSAFF	TGTGCCAGCAGCCAAGATCCTGGGACAGGGAGCGCTTTCTTT
TRBV5-1	TRBJ2-3	TRBD1	-	CASSPPGTASPDTQYF	TGCGCCAGCAGCCCCCCCGGGACAGCCTCCCCAGATACGCAGTATTTT
TRBV6-5	TRBJ2-3	-	few	CASRASGTHGDTQYF	TGTGCCAGCAGGGCCAGCGGTACCCACGGGGATACGCAGTATTTT
TRBV6-5	TRBJ2-2	-	-	CASSYSNRGNTGELFF	TGTGCCAGCAGTTACTCGAATCGGGGGAACACCGGGGAGCTGTTTTTT
TRBV5-6	TRBJ1-2	-	-	CASSIQQGAGGYTF	TGTGCCAGCAGCATACAACAGGGTGCAGGGGGCTACACCTTC
TRBV7-9	TRBJ1-5	-	-	CASSLTQSNQPQHF	TGTGCCAGCAGCTTAACACAGAGCAATCAGCCCCAGCATTTT
TRBV5-5	TRBJ2-5	-	-	CASSRGPRETQYF	TGTGCCAGCAGCCGCGGGCCGCGGGAGACCCAGTACTTC
TRBV27	TRBJ1-1	-	-	CASRVDSYTEAFF	TGTGCCAGCAGAGTCGACAGTTACACTGAAGCTTTCTTT
TRBV7-9	TRBJ2-5	-	few	CASSLVLVQETQYF	TGTGCCAGCAGCTTAGTACTAGTCCAAGAGACCCAGTACTTC
TRBV28	TRBJ2-5	-	few	CASTVRAETQYF	TGTGCCAGCACCGTCAGGGCTGAGACCCAGTACTTC
TRBV30	TRBJ1-3	-	-	CAWSRPGGSGNTIYF	TGTGCCTGGTCCCGCCCGGGGGGATCTGGAAACACCATATATTTT
TRBV6-2/TRBV6-3	TRBJ1-5	TRBD1	-	CASSEDRGHQPQHF	TGTGCCAGCAGCGAAGACAGGGGGCATCAGCCCCAGCATTTT
TRBV2	TRBJ1-2	-	-	CASSEAVLWGNYGYTF	TGTGCCAGCAGTGAAGCGGTCCTATGGGGCAACTATGGCTACACCTTC
TRBV18	TRBJ1-1	-	-	CASSSGREGMNTEAFF	TGTGCCAGCTCATCCGGACGGGAAGGTATGAACACTGAAGCTTTCTTT
TRBV19	TRBJ1-5	-	-	CASKRSGGTGVNQPQHF	TGTGCCAGTAAACGATCGGGGGGCACTGGGGTCAATCAGCCCCAGCATTTT
TRBV5-4	TRBJ2-5	TRBD2	-	CASSGVREGRETQYF	TGTGCCAGCAGCGGAGTTCGGGAGGGTCGAGAGACCCAGTACTTC
TRBV7-8	TRBJ2-7	-	-	CASSSLVAVFYEQYF	TGTGCCAGCAGCTCGTTAGTAGCGGTTTTCTACGAGCAGTACTTC
TRBV28	TRBJ1-1	-	-	CASSPPGVYTEAFF	TGTGCCAGCAGCCCGCCCGGGGTATACACTGAAGCTTTCTTT
TRBV6-5	TRBJ2-2	TRBD1	-	CASNLQGTGELFF	TGTGCCAGCAACTTACAGGGGACCGGGGAGCTGTTTTTT
TRBV19	TRBJ1-1	-	few	CASSRQFTEAFF	TGTGCCAGTAGTCGACAGTTCACTGAAGCTTTCTTT
TRBV5-1	TRBJ1-2	-	-	CASSSEWGHGYTF	TGCGCCAGCAGCTCTGAATGGGGCCATGGCTACACCTTC
TRBV5-1	TRBJ1-2	TRBD1	-	CASSLPGQPNYGYTF	TGCGCCAGCAGTCTGCCGGGACAGCCGAACTATGGCTACACCTTC
TRBV6-6	TRBJ2-2	TRBD2	-	CASSRLLAGRARTGELFF	TGTGCCAGCAGTCGACTTCTAGCCGGGAGGGCCCGGACCGGGGAGCTGTTTTTT
TRBV28	TRBJ1-4	-	-	CASSLSEKLFF	TGTGCCAGCAGTTTATCGGAAAAACTGTTTTTT
TRBV20-1	TRBJ2-7	TRBD2	-	CSASAPSGSNEQYF	TGCAGTGCTAGTGCGCCTAGCGGGAGCAACGAGCAGTACTTC
TRBV7-2	TRBJ1-1	-	-	CASSFGGGRTEAFF	TGTGCCAGCAGCTTTGGGGGGGGCAGGACTGAAGCTTTCTTT
TRBV28	TRBJ2-1	TRBD2	few	CASRLGGLGPSEQFF	TGTGCCAGCAGATTAGGGGGACTAGGCCCAAGTGAGCAGTTCTTC
TRBV5-4	TRBJ2-5	TRBD1	-	CASSSRDRGRETQYF	TGTGCCAGCAGCAGCCGGGACAGGGGTAGGGAGACCCAGTACTTC
TRBV5-4	TRBJ2-6	-	-	CASSSSGGGANSNVLTF	TGTGCCAGCAGCTCCTCTGGGGGGGGCGCGAATTCTAACGTCCTGACTTTC
TRBV27	TRBJ2-2	TRBD2	-	CASSLSERLAGDGELFF	TGTGCCAGCAGTTTATCGGAGAGACTAGCGGGAGACGGGGAGCTGTTTTTT
TRBV6-5	TRBJ1-5	TRBD1	once	CASSPDRDQPQHF	TGTGCCAGCAGTCCTGACAGGGATCAGCCCCAGCATTTT
TRBV7-7	TRBJ2-5	-	-	CASSPLNLASRFQETQYF	TGTGCCAGCAGCCCCCTTAATCTGGCTAGCCGATTCCAAGAGACCCAGTACTTC
TRBV2	TRBJ2-4	-	-	CASMRVWADIQYF	TGTGCCAGCATGAGGGTGTGGGCGGACATTCAGTACTTC
TRBV7-6	TRBJ2-7	TRBD1	-	CASSLGTGDTYEQYF	TGTGCCAGCAGCTTAGGGACAGGGGATACCTACGAGCAGTACTTC
TRBV24-1	TRBJ2-7	-	-	CATSGDISYEQYF	TGTGCCACCTCCGGCGACATCTCCTACGAGCAGTACTTC
TRBV24-1	TRBJ2-7	-	-	CATSPGEFPYEQYF	TGTGCCACCAGTCCGGGAGAGTTCCCCTACGAGCAGTACTTC
TRBV10-3	TRBJ1-1	-	-	CAIKGAGNTEAFF	TGTGCCATCAAAGGGGCTGGGAACACTGAAGCTTTCTTT
TRBV5-1	TRBJ2-3	-	-	CASSLVGGGDTQYF	TGCGCCAGCAGCTTGGTGGGGGGAGGAGATACGCAGTATTTT
TRBV28	TRBJ2-3	TRBD2	-	CASSFIAGGPEETDTQYF	TGTGCCAGCAGTTTCATAGCGGGAGGGCCAGAGGAGACAGATACGCAGTATTTT
TRBV28	TRBJ2-6	-	-	CASSSLGGASGANVLTF	TGTGCCAGCAGTTCCCTGGGGGGGGCCTCTGGGGCCAACGTCCTGACTTTC
TRBV12-3/TRBV12-4	TRBJ1-2	TRBD1	many	CASRTTGAYGYTF	TGTGCCAGCAGGACGACAGGGGCCTATGGCTACACCTTC
TRBV11-3	TRBJ2-3	-	-	CASSIQPGLRTDTQYF	TGTGCCAGCAGCATCCAGCCGGGACTCCGCACAGATACGCAGTATTTT
TRBV5-1	TRBJ1-4	TRBD1	-	CASSHGTGNEKLFF	TGCGCCAGCAGCCACGGGACAGGGAATGAAAAACTGTTTTTT
TRBV3-1/TRBV3-2	TRBJ2-3	-	-	CASSHLRSTDTQYF	TGTGCCAGCAGCCACCTAAGAAGCACAGATACGCAGTATTTT
TRBV5-1	TRBJ1-4	TRBD1	-	CASSLEPTGEYEKLFF	TGCGCCAGCAGCTTGGAGCCGACAGGGGAGTATGAAAAACTGTTTTTT
TRBV3-1/TRBV3-2	TRBJ1-5	TRBD1	-	CASSAGQGGNQPQHF	TGTGCCAGCAGCGCTGGACAGGGGGGGAATCAGCCCCAGCATTTT
TRBV30	TRBJ2-7	TRBD2	-	CAWNRRGSTYEQYF	TGTGCCTGGAATCGTCGCGGGAGTACCTACGAGCAGTACTTC
TRBV5-1	TRBJ2-1	TRBD1	-	CASGGQGSYNEQFF	TGCGCCAGCGGGGGACAGGGCTCCTACAATGAGCAGTTCTTC
TRBV5-1	TRBJ2-1	-	-	CASSLVARKDNEQFF	TGCGCCAGCAGCCTGGTCGCTAGAAAGGACAATGAGCAGTTCTTC
TRBV19	TRBJ2-1	-	-	CASSSQGSAYNEQFF	TGTGCCAGTAGTAGCCAGGGCTCGGCCTACAATGAGCAGTTCTTC
TRBV27	TRBJ2-1	-	-	CASSSSGLAGVYNEQFF	-
TRBV4-2	TRBJ1-4	-	-	CASSQEWWQGNEKLFF	TGTGCCAGCAGCCAAGAATGGTGGCAGGGTAACGAAAAACTGTTTTTT
TRBV9	TRBJ2-1	-	-	CASSAAGTPSYNEQFF	TGTGCCAGCAGCGCCGCCGGGACTCCGTCCTACAATGAGCAGTTCTTC
TRBV5-1	TRBJ2-3	-	-	CASSLGLVTDTQYF	TGCGCCAGCAGCTTGGGACTAGTGACAGATACGCAGTATTTT
TRBV2	TRBJ1-5	-	-	CASTSGFLQPQHF	TGTGCCAGCACATCAGGGTTCTTGCAGCCCCAGCATTTT